The rows below give T cell receptor beta chains drawn from one sample of a study of T cells in narcolepsy. This table comes from immunoSEQ multiplex PCR, and its TCRdb copy is limited to in-frame clones, with some not included. The table includes around 30,000 clones, roughly 80% detected once. Sequencing was performed on memory (CD45RA-) CD4+ T cells from blood. The receptors were gathered from a human donor in good health. Each CDR3 is given without its conserved first and last residue.

>TRBV19|TRBJ2-3|14
ASSIGTGEGTDTQY
>TRBV14|TRBJ2-2|12
ASSQALAGGELF
>TRBV19|TRBJ2-3|17
ASSRLPPGSSGSGDTQY
>TRBV5-6|TRBJ1-1|12
ASSGDIGITEAF
>TRBV11-2|TRBJ2-2|12
ASSLGTNTGELF
>TRBV27|TRBJ2-3|11
ASSLYPPDTQY
>TRBV29-1|TRBJ2-5|10
SGGEGAETQY
>TRBV4-2|TRBJ2-3|14
ASSHASGGTTDTQY
>TRBV27|TRBJ1-2|11
ASRASPYYGYT
>TRBV11-2|TRBJ2-2|16
ASSLTSRAGARGGELF
>TRBV5-6|TRBJ1-1|13
ASSRRLLMNTEAF
>TRBV7-9|TRBJ1-2|13
ASSARGGVNYGYT